Each of the 20 T cell receptor beta chains below was sequenced from the same sample in a study of T cell clonotyping in hematopoietic cell transplantation. The repertoire was sequenced with immunoSEQ multiplex PCR; TCRdb's copy has only in-frame clones and lacks some. The table has 35,000 to 50,000 clones, roughly 85% seen once; the top ten hold approximately 3%. Sample time point: recipient sample about 28 days before transplant, after cytoreduction. This material consisted of peripheral blood mononuclear cells, taken before stem cell transplant. The receptor set was obtained from a man in his sixties with acute myeloid leukemia. Some clones in this sample may be carry-over from other donors' samples.

V usage is TRBV19 and J usage is TRBJ1-1; D is possibly TRBD1 (5 bases). The V and J ends lost 6 bases and 6 bases respectively, with 14 bases between them. This CDR3 comprises 13 residues. The germline V gene has CDR1 LNHDA and CDR2 SQIVND (reference sequence). The CDR3 loop is CASRTGTQSEAFF. The CDR3 coding sequence is TGTGCCAGTAGAACAGGCACACAATCTGAAGCTTTCTTT.

The chain carries TRBV11-3 and TRBJ1-1; a weak D match, TRBD1 (5 bases). CDR3 length: 13 amino acids. In germline, CDR1 is SGHNT, CDR2 YENEEA. The V and J ends lost 1 base and 11 bases respectively, with 14 bases between them. The CDR3 DNA follows: TGTGCCAGCAGCTTAGGGTATCAGGGAGAGGCTTTCTTT. Translated, it gives CASSLGYQGEAFF.

The J gene is TRBJ2-7, the V gene TRBV6-1; 8 bases are a match to TRBD1. CDR1 and CDR2 from the germline V gene are MNHNS and SASEGT. After removal of 6 bases from V and 2 bases from J, the junction contained 6 bases not matched to a gene. The CDR3 is 14 residues long. DNA for the CDR3: TGTGCCAGCAGCATTGGACAGGGAACCTACGAGCAGTACTTC. Translating gives CASSIGQGTYEQYF.

The chain combines TRBV28 with TRBJ1-2; the D gene is possibly TRBD1 (5 bases). The CDR3 sequence is 17 residues long. Germline values: CDR1 MDHEN, CDR2 SYDVKM. V lost 5 bases to trimming and J lost 4 bases, with 23 bases between them. In nucleotides, the CDR3 is TGTGCCAGCAGTAGACCTGGGGGGACCTCAAGAGGCTATGGCTACACCTTC. Its translation: CASSRPGGTSRGYGYTF.

This clone was detected once. The rearrangement uses TRBV5-5 and TRBJ2-7; no firm D call. Germline values: CDR1 SGHKS, CDR2 YYEKEE (reference sequence). The CDR3 runs to 19 residues. V dropped 0 bases and J dropped 4 bases, with 26 bases sitting between them. The CDR3 sequence is CASSLATAVRPRKIYEQYF. CDR3 coding DNA: TGTGCCAGCAGCTTGGCCACAGCAGTCCGTCCCAGGAAGATATACGAGCAGTACTTC.

This clone appeared once. The chain combines TRBV2 with TRBJ2-7; D is undetermined. The germline V and J ends were trimmed by 4 bases and 0 bases, with 7 bases remaining between them. The CDR3 sequence is 13 residues long. Germline lookup yields CDR1 SNHLY and CDR2 FYNNEI. Here the CDR3 DNA reads TGTGCCAGCAGTGCCGGCAGCTCCTACGAGCAGTACTTC. Translation: CASSAGSSYEQYF. Full variable domain (remainder filled in from reference TRBV2 and TRBJ2-7): EPEVTQTPSHQVTQMGQEVILRCVPISNHLYFYWYRQILGQKVEFLVSFYNNEISEKSEIFDDQFSVERPDGSNFTLKIRSTKLEDSAMYFCASSAGSSYEQYFGPGTRLTVT.

This chain connects TRBV6-6 to TRBJ1-5; perhaps TRBD1 as D (6 bases). Trimming removed 5 bases at V and 0 bases at J, with 11 bases between. This CDR3 is 15 amino acids long. CDR1 MNHNY and CDR2 SVGAGI come from the germline V gene (reference sequence). The CDR3 DNA reads as TGTGCCAGCAGTCGGACAGACACTAGCAATCAGCCCCAGCATTTT. It encodes CASSRTDTSNQPQHF.

The chain couples TRBV19 to TRBJ1-2; 8 bases match TRBD1. J gave up 8 bases and V 5 bases, and 4 bases lay outside the gene matches. CDR1 LNHDA and CDR2 SQIVND come from the germline V gene (reference sequence). The CDR3 is made up of 12 amino acids. The CDR3 sequence is CASSPGQGGYTF. The CDR3 DNA reads TGTGCCAGTAGTCCTGGACAGGGAGGCTACACCTTC.

The V gene is TRBV29-1, the J gene TRBJ2-5; D is uncertain. This CDR3 has 14 amino acids. CDR1 and CDR2 (germline): SQVTM, ANQGSEA. Trimming took 5 bases from V and 5 from J, leaving 18 bases between them. CDR3 sequence (DNA): TGCAGCGTTACCCCGGGCCCCAGGCGGGAGACCCAGTACTTC. Encoded protein: CSVTPGPRRETQYF.

The chain is built from TRBV1 and TRBJ1-4. TRBV1 is listed as a pseudogene. The CDR3 runs to 14 residues. The CDR3 DNA follows: TGCACCAACGTGCGAGGGATAGGACGAGAAAAACTGTTTTTT. Translation gives CTNVRGIGREKLFF.

The genes are TRBV15 and TRBJ1-4; D ambiguous. The germline CDR1 and CDR2 sequences are LNHNV and YYDKDF (reference sequence). Trimming shortened V by 1 base and J by 8 bases, and 14 bases separated the two germline ends. The CDR3 is made up of 15 amino acids. CDR3 loop: CATSRAPVGLEKLFF. CDR3 nucleotides: TGTGCCACCAGCAGAGCACCCGTTGGGTTGGAAAAACTGTTTTTT. Drawing the rest from reference TRBV15 and TRBJ1-4, the complete variable domain is DAMVIQNPRYQVTQFGKPVTLSCSQTLNHNVMYWYQQKSSQAPKLLFHYYDKDFNNEADTPDNFQSRRPNTSFCFLDIRSPGLGDTAMYLCATSRAPVGLEKLFFGSGTQLSVL.

V usage is TRBV7-8 and J usage is TRBJ2-7; D unresolved. CDR3 length: 11 residues. Germline V gives CDR1 SGHVS, CDR2 FQNEAQ. V lost 1 base and J lost 13, with 11 bases in between. CDR3 protein: CASSLVGHAYF. The CDR3, as DNA: TGTGCCAGCAGCTTAGTGGGTCATGCCTACTTC.

The gene calls are TRBV4-1 and TRBJ1-1; D unclear. This CDR3 is 15 amino acids long. The germline V gene encodes CDR1 MGHRA and CDR2 YSYEKL. V dropped 0 bases and J dropped 2 bases, with 10 bases sitting between them. The CDR3 region has the DNA TGCGCCAGCAGCCAAGAGGAAATTGGAAACACTGAAGCTTTCTTT. It yields the protein CASSQEEIGNTEAFF.

The CDR3 bases are TGTGCCAGCAGTCCCACCAATCAGCCCCAGCATTTT. Its protein is CASSPTNQPQHF. The V call is TRBV6-5, the J call TRBJ1-5; D remains ambiguous. Germline loops: CDR1 MNHEY, CDR2 SVGAGI. Trimming left V 5 bases short and J 3 bases short, with 5 bases between. The CDR3 extends over 12 amino acids.

The chain is built from TRBV11-2 and TRBJ2-2; the D gene could be TRBD1 or TRBD2 (5 bases each). Per germline, CDR1 SGHAT and CDR2 FQNNGV. V was trimmed by 5 bases and J by 1 base, leaving 17 bases between them. This CDR3 has 17 amino acids. The CDR3 spells CASSPNEAGRNTGELFF. The CDR3, as DNA: TGTGCCAGCAGCCCCAATGAGGCAGGGAGGAACACCGGGGAGCTGTTTTTT.

V is TRBV19 and J is TRBJ2-1; 10 bases map to TRBD1. The CDR3 has 14 residues. CDR1 is LNHDA, CDR2 SQIVND, per germline (reference sequence). The V and J ends lost 6 bases and 4 bases, in that order; junction bases with no gene match: 3. The CDR3 DNA reads as TGTGCCAGTAGAGGGACAGGGGCGTACAATGAGCAGTTCTTC. Translated, it gives CASRGTGAYNEQFF.

The genes are TRBV7-2 and TRBJ2-5; 11 bases fit TRBD1. The CDR3 consists of 16 residues. CDR1 and CDR2 (germline): SGHTA, FQGNSA. V lost 2 bases to trimming and J lost 6 bases; unmatched junction nucleotides: 8. This chain's CDR3 is CASSLSGTGGFKTQYF. CDR3 nucleotide sequence: TGTGCCAGCAGCTTATCCGGGACAGGGGGTTTTAAGACCCAGTACTTC.

This chain links TRBV7-3 with TRBJ2-3; tentative D call: TRBD2 (6 bases). V was cut by 3 bases and J by 10 bases, with 23 bases left in between. The length of the CDR3 is 16 residues. CDR1 SGHTA and CDR2 FQGTGA come from the germline V gene. CDR3 sequence reads: CASSFPGTRVEGAQYF. As DNA, the CDR3 is TGTGCCAGCAGCTTTCCCGGGACTCGGGTTGAGGGAGCGCAGTATTTT. The full variable domain, in which reference TRBV7-3 and TRBJ2-3 provide the parts outside the CDR3, is GAGVSQTPSNKVTEKGKYVELRCDPISGHTALYWYRQSLGQGPEFLIYFQGTGAADDSGLPNDRFFAVRPEGSVSTLKIQRTERGDSAVYLCASSFPGTRVEGAQYFGPGTRLTVL.

The chain uses TRBV5-6 and TRBJ2-2; 10 bases fit TRBD1. Germline V gives CDR1 SGHDT, CDR2 YYEEEE. V dropped 4 bases and J dropped 4; count of bases not matched to a gene: 7. The CDR3 length is 16 residues. Here the CDR3 DNA reads TGTGCCAGCAGCCCCGGGACAGGGGTGCGCACCGGGGAGCTGTTTTTT. Residues: CASSPGTGVRTGELFF.

This chain joins TRBV28 and TRBJ2-3; a possible D gene is TRBD2 (7 bases). This CDR3 is built from 14 residues. Germline V CDR1 and CDR2: MDHEN, SYDVKM. Trimming took 3 bases from V and 1 from J, leaving 8 bases between them. The CDR3 spells CASSLGGRTDTQYF. As DNA, the CDR3 is TGTGCCAGCAGTTTGGGGGGGCGCACAGATACGCAGTATTTT.